This T cell receptor (beta chain) was captured in a study of blood T cells in healthy people across ages. Whole-study results and caveats: The unknown donor CMV status may have confounded expanded clonotype changes.

The CDR3 extends over 14 amino acids. V gave up 6 bases and J gave up 5 bases; unmatched junction bases: 6. It was with a sample-barcoded 5' primer and a J-beta primer mix that a second PCR of about 6 to 12 cycles was run. TCRdb reprocessed the 5' RACE reads with MiXCR, giving one entry per CDR3 protein. Among approximately 850,000 distinct CDR3 sequences, about 42% were seen once, and the ten largest hold under 20%. As regards this clonotype: Its antigen is undetermined.

The V and J genes are TRBV12-3 or TRBV12-4 and TRBJ1-2, with 10 bases that match TRBD1. The TCR comes from a man aged 55 to 69 in good health. What was sequenced was blood. The CDR3 DNA follows: TGTGCCAGCAGAGGGACAGGGGATTTGTATGGCTACACCTTC. Translation: CASRGTGDLYGYTF.